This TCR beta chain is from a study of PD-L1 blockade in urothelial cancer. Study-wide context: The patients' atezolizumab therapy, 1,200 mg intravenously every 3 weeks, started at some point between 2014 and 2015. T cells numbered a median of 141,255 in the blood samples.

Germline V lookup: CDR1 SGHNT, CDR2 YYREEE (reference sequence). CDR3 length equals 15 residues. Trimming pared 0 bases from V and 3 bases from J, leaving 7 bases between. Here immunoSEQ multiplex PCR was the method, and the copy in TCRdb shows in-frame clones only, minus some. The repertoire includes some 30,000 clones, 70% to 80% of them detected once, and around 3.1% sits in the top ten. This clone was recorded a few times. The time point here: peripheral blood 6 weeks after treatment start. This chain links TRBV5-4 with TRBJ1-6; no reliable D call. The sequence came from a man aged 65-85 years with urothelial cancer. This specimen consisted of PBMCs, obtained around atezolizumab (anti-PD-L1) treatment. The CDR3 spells CASSLGGLYNSPLHF. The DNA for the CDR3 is TGTGCCAGCAGCTTGGGAGGGCTCTATAATTCACCCCTCCACTTT.